The following is a TCR beta chain sequence with its context. Its antigen is as yet unknown. Germline assignment: CDR1 SGDLS and CDR2 YYNGEE. This CDR3 has 16 residues. The V segment lost 4 bases and the J segment 5 bases; nucleotides outside the gene matches: 9. The method was immunoSEQ multiplex PCR; TCRdb's version includes in-frame clones alone and lacks a portion of them. Of tens of thousands of clones in the sample, about 85% were seen once. The data were obtained in a study of T cells in narcolepsy. Study-level background: Enrolled donors included narcolepsy type 1 or type 2 patients and healthy controls.

Study results and limitations: In some patient and control memory CD4+ samples, autoreactive clones were absent. Comparing one patient's CSF and blood CD4+ clonotypes highlighted HCRT- and TRIB2-specific autoreactive clonotypes.

The chain is built from TRBV9 and TRBJ2-7; TRBD2 aligns across 13 bases. Specimen: CD45RA- memory CD4+ T cells from PBMCs. This sequence was found in a human donor with narcolepsy. The CDR3 coding sequence is TGTGCCAGCAGCCCCTCCCCAGGGACTAGCGGGAACGAGCAGTACTTC. It translates to CASSPSPGTSGNEQYF.